The 5 T cell receptor beta chains listed next were all sequenced from one sample in a study of T-cell memory formation after mild COVID-19. TCRdb re-called the 5' RACE reads with MiXCR, one entry per CDR3 protein. The sample has around 320,000 distinct CDR3 sequences, around 28% seen once. Input material: PBMCs or a T cell subset sorted from them (not recorded which). These receptors came from an adult woman who had mild COVID-19 (a few samples of this study predate the infection). Cell type and time point are not known.

This clonotype was picked up many times. This chain uses TRBV6-2 or TRBV6-3 with TRBJ2-7; TRBD2 is a possible D gene (6 bases). With 1 base removed from V and 2 bases from J, the gap between germline ends came to 15 bases. Germline CDR1 MNHEY, CDR2 SVGEGT. CDR3 size: 16 residues. This CDR3 reads CASSYYIREIPYEQYF. The DNA for the CDR3 is TGTGCCAGCAGTTACTACATCCGGGAGATACCCTACGAGCAGTACTTC.

This clonotype was counted only a few times. The chain combines TRBV4-1 with TRBJ2-5; 11 nucleotides line up with TRBD1. The CDR3 has 17 residues. Germline CDR1 is MGHRA and CDR2 is YSYEKL. J lost 4 bases, V lost 0 bases, and 7 bases had no gene match. The CDR3 DNA sequence: TGCGCCAGCAGCCAAGATCTGGGGGGACAGGGGGGAGAGACCCAGTACTTC. It translates to CASSQDLGGQGGETQYF.

This clonotype was detected a few times. The gene calls are TRBV12-3 or TRBV12-4 and TRBJ1-4, with 8 bases lining up with TRBD1. This CDR3 has 16 residues. V was clipped by 1 base and J by 10 bases; unmatched bases: 11. CDR3 protein: CASSLGSGQEVGKLFF. The CDR3 coding sequence is TGTGCCAGCAGTTTAGGGTCGGGACAGGAGGTCGGAAAACTGTTTTTT.

Ten or more counts support this clonotype. The chain links TRBV10-2 to TRBJ2-1; D is undetermined. V lost 5 bases to trimming and J lost 5 bases, with 16 bases between them. The CDR3 loop spans 15 amino acids. Per the germline V gene, CDR1 is WSHSY and CDR2 is SAAADI. The CDR3 DNA is TGCGCCAGCAGTAGACCCGGGCTAGACCACAATGAGCAGTTCTTC. Protein product: CASSRPGLDHNEQFF.

This clonotype has only a few counts. V gene TRBV2 combines with J gene TRBJ2-3; TRBD1 is a possible D gene (6 bases). With 4 bases removed from V and 3 bases from J, the gap between germline ends came to 11 bases. This CDR3 comprises 14 residues. Germline CDR1 is SNHLY and CDR2 is FYNNEI. CDR3 region: CASSVQGRTDTQYF. Written as DNA, the CDR3 is TGTGCCAGCAGTGTACAGGGACGGACAGATACGCAGTATTTT.